This T cell receptor beta chain was captured in a study of blood T cells in healthy people across ages. Together with a sample-barcoded 5' primer, a J-beta primer mix was included in a second PCR lasting roughly 6 to 12 cycles. TCRdb reanalysed the 5' RACE reads using MiXCR and keeps one entry per CDR3 protein. The repertoire has under 1,000,000 distinct CDR3 sequences, 35% to 40% of them found once; the top ten carry roughly 13%. The CDR3 is 13 residues long. Germline V lookup: CDR1 DFQATT, CDR2 SNEGSKA (reference sequence). Trimming left V 7 bases short and J 8 bases short, with 20 bases between. This TCR came from a young man in good health. Sample: blood. The chain combines TRBV20-1 with TRBJ1-1; weak D call: TRBD1 (5 bases). The CDR3 nucleotides are TGCAGTGTCCTAACCCGGGGGAGTAGGGAAGCTTTCTTT. Its translation is CSVLTRGSREAFF.